This T cell receptor (beta chain) emerged from a study of blood T cell repertoires in COVID-19. Looking at the study overall: Samples representing acute and convalescent COVID-19 were sourced from the United States, Italy and Spain.

Clones were sequenced by immunoSEQ multiplex PCR, and TCRdb holds only the in-frame ones, with some missing. The repertoire holds around 250,000 clones, about 88% seen once, with more than 6.5% in the top ten. This CDR3 has 16 amino acids. From germline, CDR1 is SGHTS and CDR2 YDEGEE. With 1 base clipped from V and 1 base from J, the junction kept 2 bases outside the gene matches. Sequenced material: peripheral blood. The V and J genes are TRBV5-8 and TRBJ2-1; 10 positions match TRBD2. The receptor's source is a woman aged 70-85 years with active or convalescent COVID-19. CDR3 DNA sequence: TGTGCCAGCAGCTTGACTAGCGGGACATCCTACAATGAGCAGTTCTTC. Protein product: CASSLTSGTSYNEQFF.